This T cell receptor (beta chain) was documented in a study of CD8+ T cells in alopecia areata. Isolated RNA was reverse transcribed into cDNA used as the sequencing template. Repertoires were generated with immunoSEQ multiplex PCR, while TCRdb's copy carries only in-frame clones and drops some. The sample gives around 100,000 clones, less than 75% of which show up once; more than 10% is in the top ten. Trimming took off 0 bases at V and 5 bases at J, with 11 bases between the two ends. Germline V gene lookup returns CDR1 SGDLS and CDR2 YYNGEE. The CDR3 totals 14 residues. Treatment in this sample: oral pan-JAK inhibitor, 5-10 mg twice daily.

The material was CD8+ T cells sorted from blood, obtained at week 24, from a patient treated with tofacitinib. The receptor was isolated from a human donor with alopecia areata. The V gene is TRBV9, the J gene TRBJ2-5; D gene uncertain. CDR3 bases: TGTGCCAGCAGCGTAGAATCACACCCGGAGACCCAGTACTTC. The encoded protein is CASSVESHPETQYF.